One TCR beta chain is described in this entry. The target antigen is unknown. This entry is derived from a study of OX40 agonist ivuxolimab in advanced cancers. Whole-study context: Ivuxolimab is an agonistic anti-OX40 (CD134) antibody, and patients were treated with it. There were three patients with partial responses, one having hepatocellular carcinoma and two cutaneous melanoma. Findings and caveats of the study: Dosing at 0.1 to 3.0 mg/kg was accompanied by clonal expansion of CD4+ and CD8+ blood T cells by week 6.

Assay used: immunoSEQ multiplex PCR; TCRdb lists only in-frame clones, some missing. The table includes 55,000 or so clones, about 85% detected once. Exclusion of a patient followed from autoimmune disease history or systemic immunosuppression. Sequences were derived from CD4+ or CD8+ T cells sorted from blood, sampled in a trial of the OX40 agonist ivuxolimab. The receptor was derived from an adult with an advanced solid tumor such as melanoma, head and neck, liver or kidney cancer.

The CDR3 nucleotides read TGTGCCAGCAGCCAGGGCCCAGGGTTTTACGAGCAGTACTTC. It codes for CASSQGPGFYEQYF. The genes are TRBV28 and TRBJ2-7; possibly TRBD1 for D (5 bases). Trimming removed 6 bases from V and 4 bases from J, with 16 bases in between. The germline V gene encodes CDR1 MDHEN and CDR2 SYDVKM. The CDR3 loop spans 14 amino acids.